These 22 T cell receptor beta chains were sequenced from one sample in a study of T cell responses to AZD1222 COVID-19 vaccine. Here immunoSEQ multiplex PCR was the method, and the copy in TCRdb shows in-frame clones only, minus some. This repertoire shows 150,000 or so clones, about 90% found once; its top ten account for under 2%. The starting material was peripheral blood, obtained on day 0 of AZD1222 vaccination. These receptors were collected from an adult in good health.

CDR3 sequence: CASSLDFGGPRPQHF. The DNA for the CDR3 is TGTGCCAGCAGCTTAGACTTTGGGGGCCCCAGGCCCCAGCATTTT. J is TRBJ1-5 and V is TRBV7-2, with D perhaps TRBD1 (6 bases). Trimming removed 1 base from V and 9 bases from J, with 16 bases in between. This CDR3 is 15 amino acids long. CDR1 and CDR2 from the germline V gene are SGHTA and FQGNSA.

This chain joins TRBV10-3 and TRBJ1-1, with 7 bases identical to TRBD1. The CDR3 runs 17 residues. Trimming removed 7 bases from V and 5 bases from J; junction bases left unmatched: 19. Germline-derived CDR1 and CDR2 are ENHRY and SYGVKD. The chain's CDR3 is CAINVRDSRRMETEAFF. The CDR3 DNA is TGTGCCATCAACGTCAGGGACAGTAGGAGGATGGAAACTGAAGCTTTCTTT.

The rearrangement uses TRBV5-6 and TRBJ1-6, with 7 bases identical to TRBD1. CDR1 is SGHDT and CDR2 is YYEEEE in the germline V gene. The V segment lost 3 bases and the J segment 4 bases; nucleotides outside the gene matches: 10. The CDR3 has 17 residues. CDR3 DNA: TGTGCCAGCAGCTATCGGACAGGCAACTCTTATAATTCACCCCTCCACTTT. Translating gives CASSYRTGNSYNSPLHF.

This clone was counted a single time. This sequence joins TRBV20-1 and TRBJ1-2, with TRBD1 as a possible D gene (5 bases). CDR1 and CDR2 (germline): DFQATT, SNEGSKA (reference sequence). V was clipped by 3 bases and J by 1 base, with 12 bases between them. CDR3 length: 14 amino acids. CDR3 bases: TGCAGTGCTAGTCGCACAGGATTTAACTATGGCTACACCTTC. It encodes CSASRTGFNYGYTF.

The genes are TRBV4-2 and TRBJ1-2; no clear D gene. Trimming pared 4 bases from V and 7 bases from J, leaving 10 bases between. The germline gives CDR1 LGHNA, CDR2 YNFKEQ. CDR3 size: 12 residues. This CDR3 is CASSLSVGGYTF. CDR3 DNA: TGTGCCAGCAGCCTTTCCGTTGGTGGCTACACCTTC.

The chain joins TRBV2 to TRBJ2-3, with D possibly being TRBD2 (6 bases). The CDR3 runs 14 residues. V was pared by 6 bases and J by 0 bases, with 10 bases between. From germline, CDR1 is SNHLY and CDR2 FYNNEI. CDR3 DNA sequence: TGTGCCAGCAGAGAACTAGCAAGCACAGATACGCAGTATTTT. Translated, it gives CASRELASTDTQYF.

This rearrangement joins TRBV6-2 or TRBV6-3 to TRBJ2-5, with 10 nucleotides matching TRBD2. The junction had 16 bases not matched to a gene; V was cut back by 5 bases and J by 7 bases. CDR3 length: 17 residues. Germline CDR1 and CDR2: MNHEY and SVGEGT. The CDR3 bases are TGTGCCAGCAGTCCCCTCGCTAGCGGGGGTATTCACGGGACCCAGTACTTC. Amino acids: CASSPLASGGIHGTQYF.

The CDR3 DNA follows: TGCGCCAGCAGCGCCCGACAGGGGAGCTCTGGAAACACCATATATTTT. It yields the protein CASSARQGSSGNTIYF. The chain combines TRBV5-1 with TRBJ1-3, with 8 bases aligning to TRBD1. Germline-derived CDR1 and CDR2 are SGHRS and YFSETQ. With 4 bases clipped from V and 0 bases from J, the junction kept 6 bases outside the gene matches. The length of the CDR3 is 16 residues. Together with reference TRBV5-1 and TRBJ1-3, the CDR3 gives the full variable domain: KAGVTQTPRYLIKTRGQQVTLSCSPISGHRSVSWYQQTPGQGLQFLFEYFSETQRNKGNFPGRFSGRQFSNSRSEMNVSTLELGDSALYLCASSARQGSSGNTIYFGEGSWLTVV.

In regard to this clone: The same CDR3 also results from other DNA sequences found in this sample. The chain joins TRBV27 to TRBJ1-3, with 9 bases matching TRBD1. This CDR3 has 16 residues. The junction had 3 bases not matched to a gene; V was cut back by 3 bases and J by 0 bases. Germline lookup yields CDR1 MNHEY and CDR2 SMNVEV (reference sequence). This CDR3 is CASSFVGQGSGNTIYF. The CDR3 nucleotides read TGTGCCAGCAGTTTCGTGGGACAGGGCTCTGGAAACACCATATATTTT.

The chain recombines TRBV2 with TRBJ2-2; D gene unclear. This CDR3 has 15 residues. CDR1 SNHLY and CDR2 FYNNEI come from the germline V gene. The V and J ends lost 7 bases and 1 base respectively, with 13 bases between them. This CDR3 reads CASTQMRGNTGELFF. In DNA form, the CDR3 reads TGTGCCAGCACCCAAATGCGCGGGAACACCGGGGAGCTGTTTTTT.

The V and J genes are TRBV10-3 and TRBJ1-5; no firm D call. The CDR3 is 13 amino acids. Germline V lookup: CDR1 ENHRY, CDR2 SYGVKD. Trimming cost V 4 bases and J 3 bases, with 7 bases left between them. The CDR3 loop reads CAISGGFNQPQHF. CDR3 DNA sequence: TGTGCCATCAGTGGGGGATTCAATCAGCCCCAGCATTTT.

The rearrangement uses TRBV7-8 and TRBJ2-7; D is perhaps TRBD1 (6 bases). In germline, CDR1 is SGHVS, CDR2 FQNEAQ. The CDR3 length is 16 residues. Deletions cut 5 bases from V and 0 bases from J, with 17 bases between. The CDR3 DNA sequence: TGTGCCAGCAGCCGCGGTATTACAGGGTCCTCCTACGAGCAGTACTTC. It yields the protein CASSRGITGSSYEQYF.

The V and J genes are TRBV2 and TRBJ2-7; possibly TRBD2 for D (7 bases). The germline gives CDR1 SNHLY, CDR2 FYNNEI. V gave up 7 bases and J gave up 12 bases, with 22 bases separating them. CDR3 length: 13 amino acids. This chain's CDR3 is CASIGGAEFFRYF. In DNA, the CDR3 is TGTGCCAGCATAGGGGGGGCAGAATTTTTTCGGTACTTC.

The chain links TRBV6-5 to TRBJ2-7; the D gene could be TRBD1 or TRBD2 (5 bases each). CDR3 size: 12 residues. The V end lost 6 bases, the J end lost 3 bases, and 9 bases lay between the germline ends. The germline gives CDR1 MNHEY, CDR2 SVGAGI. The CDR3 bases are TGTGCCAGCAGCGGGGCAGTCTACGAGCAGTACTTC. This codes for CASSGAVYEQYF.

V and J are TRBV5-4 and TRBJ1-6, with 10 positions matching TRBD1. Trimming removed 4 bases from V and 7 bases from J; junction bases left unmatched: 2. In germline, CDR1 is SGHNT, CDR2 YYREEE (reference sequence). The CDR3 contains 14 residues. The CDR3 protein is CASSLDRGNSPLHF. The CDR3 nucleotides are TGTGCCAGCAGCCTGGACAGGGGGAATTCACCCCTCCACTTT.

The V call is TRBV15, the J call TRBJ2-5; 12 bases match TRBD1. The CDR3 sequence is 16 residues long. Germline loops: CDR1 LNHNV, CDR2 YYDKDF (reference sequence). Trimming at V came to 5 bases and at J to 5 bases, leaving 9 bases not matched to a gene. CDR3 DNA sequence: TGTGCCACCAGCCCCGGGGGACAGGGGGCTTTGGAGACCCAGTACTTC. It is translated as CATSPGGQGALETQYF.

This clone was observed once. The chain carries TRBV7-9 and TRBJ2-7, with a weak D call TRBD2 (7 bases). Germline CDR1 and CDR2: SEHNR and FQNEAQ (reference sequence). The CDR3 loop spans 14 amino acids. Between the trimmed V and J ends, which lost 10 bases and 4 bases, there was a span of 20 bases. CDR3 DNA sequence: TGTGCCACCATGAGGGGGGGACGGGTTTACGAGCAGTACTTC. Translated, it gives CATMRGGRVYEQYF.

In regard to this clone: The junction and the germline gene differ at one end; a read error may be behind it. The V gene is TRBV7-2, the J gene TRBJ2-7; 12 bases agree with TRBD2. Looked up from germline, CDR1 is SGHTA and CDR2 is FQGNSA. The CDR3 extends over 15 amino acids. CDR3 loop: CASSLASGGDYEQYF. For the CDR3, the DNA is TGTGCCAGCAGCCTAGCTAGCGGGGGGGACTACGAGCAGTACTTC.

The chain is built from TRBV10-1 and TRBJ2-1, with TRBD1 as a possible D gene (5 bases). Per germline, CDR1 WNHNN and CDR2 SYGVQD (reference sequence). Trimming cost V 0 bases and J 6 bases, with 9 bases left between them. This CDR3 has 14 residues. CDR3 in DNA: TGCGCCAGCAGTGAGTCGCGGACAATCAATGAGCAGTTCTTC. Amino acids: CASSESRTINEQFF.

This chain uses TRBV10-2 with TRBJ1-3; 7 bases are shared with TRBD1. After removal of 7 bases from V and 2 bases from J, the junction contained 14 bases not matched to a gene. Germline V gene lookup returns CDR1 WSHSY and CDR2 SAAADI. The CDR3 has 17 amino acids. The CDR3 loop reads CASTRALTGITGNTIYF. In DNA, the CDR3 is TGCGCCAGCACAAGAGCCCTGACAGGGATCACTGGAAACACCATATATTTT.

The V and J genes are TRBV11-2 and TRBJ2-7; a possible D gene is TRBD2 (5 bases). The CDR3 runs to 16 residues. The V end lost 1 base, the J end lost 0 bases, and 13 bases lay between the germline ends. Germline CDR1 SGHAT, CDR2 FQNNGV. The chain's CDR3 is CASSLVTGYYSYEQYF. The CDR3, as DNA: TGTGCCAGCAGCTTAGTGACGGGGTACTACTCCTACGAGCAGTACTTC. Based on the CDR3 plus reference TRBV11-2 and TRBJ2-7, the full variable domain is EAGVAQSPRYKIIEKRQSVAFWCNPISGHATLYWYQQILGQGPKLLIQFQNNGVVDDSQLPKDRFSAERLKGVDSTLKIQPAKLEDSAVYLCASSLVTGYYSYEQYFGPGTRLTVT.

The rearrangement uses TRBV6-1 and TRBJ2-6; possible D gene TRBD2, 5 bases. V was pared by 1 base and J by 0 bases, with 10 bases between. The germline gives CDR1 MNHNS, CDR2 SASEGT. The CDR3 has 17 residues. CDR3 loop: CASSEDGSHSGANVLTF. The CDR3 bases are TGTGCCAGCAGTGAAGATGGGAGCCACTCTGGGGCCAACGTCCTGACTTTC.